What follows are 15 T cell receptor beta chains derived from one specimen sequenced in a study of blood T cell repertoires in COVID-19. Sequenced by immunoSEQ multiplex PCR; TCRdb stores in-frame clones only, minus some. The sample includes 110,000 or so clones, over 75% seen only once; the top ten take about 7%. The material sequenced was peripheral blood. These receptors were obtained from a woman in her forties or fifties with acute or convalescent COVID-19.

V usage is TRBV10-3 and J usage is TRBJ2-1, with TRBD2 matching over 12 bases. There are 16 residues in the CDR3. Germline V gene lookup returns CDR1 ENHRY and CDR2 SYGVKD. V dropped 5 bases and J dropped 0; count of bases not matched to a gene: 2. The CDR3 bases are TGTGCCATCAGTCCTAGCGGGGGGGCCTCCTACAATGAGCAGTTCTTC. Translation gives CAISPSGGASYNEQFF.

The genes are TRBV6-1 and TRBJ1-5, with TRBD1 as a possible D gene (6 bases). Trimming took 1 base from V and 5 from J, leaving 15 bases between them. There are 16 residues in the CDR3. From germline, CDR1 is MNHNS and CDR2 SASEGT. CDR3 amino acids: CASSEGTARWYQPQHF. CDR3 coding DNA: TGTGCCAGCAGTGAAGGGACAGCGCGGTGGTATCAGCCCCAGCATTTT.

Turning to this clone: A junction boundary mismatches the germline segment, possibly from a read error. The chain uses TRBV7-2 and TRBJ2-5, with 7 nucleotides matching TRBD1. The CDR3 consists of 12 residues. Germline CDR1 is SGHTA and CDR2 is FQGNSA. The CDR3 reads CASSFIRGQPHF. CDR3 nucleotides: TGTGCCAGCAGCTTTATCCGGGGACAGCCTCACTTC.

The chain is built from TRBV5-1 and TRBJ2-2; no reliable D call. Trimming left V 6 bases short and J 0 bases short, with 9 bases between. This CDR3 region has 14 residues. The germline V gene encodes CDR1 SGHRS and CDR2 YFSETQ. The CDR3 loop is CASTPGSNTGELFF. The CDR3 coding sequence is TGCGCCAGCACCCCAGGTTCGAACACCGGGGAGCTGTTTTTT.

The gene calls are TRBV9 and TRBJ2-4; TRBD1 matches at 8 bases. Germline V gene data show CDR1 as SGDLS and CDR2 as YYNGEE. The CDR3 spans 16 residues. Germline trimming cut 4 bases from V and 2 bases from J; bases unmatched to any gene: 8. CDR3 loop: CASSPGQGSPKNIQYF. The CDR3 DNA reads as TGTGCCAGCAGCCCAGGACAGGGTAGTCCCAAAAACATTCAGTACTTC.

The chain employs TRBV29-1 and TRBJ2-7; TRBD2 matches 7 bases. This CDR3 contains 16 residues. The V gene's germline CDR1 is SQVTM and CDR2 ANQGSEA. The V gene end was trimmed by 0 bases and the J gene end by 0 bases; junction bases not matched to a gene: 8. CDR3 coding DNA: TGCAGCGTTGAAGACCCTGCGGGGGAGACCTCCTACGAGCAGTACTTC. It encodes CSVEDPAGETSYEQYF.

CDR3 sequence reads: CASSQDGGFTYEQYF. The CDR3 DNA sequence: TGTGCCAGCAGCCAAGATGGAGGATTTACCTACGAGCAGTACTTC. The chain has TRBV3-1 (or the pseudogene TRBV3-2) and TRBJ2-7; perhaps TRBD2 as D (5 bases). Trimming shortened V by 0 bases and J by 2 bases, and 11 bases separated the two germline ends. The CDR3 consists of 15 residues. The germline V gene has CDR1 LGHDT and CDR2 YNNKEL (reference sequence).

This rearrangement joins TRBV7-2 to TRBJ2-3, with D perhaps matching TRBD1 (5 bases). The ends were cut back, 7 bases at V and 6 bases at J, with 8 bases in the middle. The length of the CDR3 is 11 residues. CDR1 SGHTA and CDR2 FQGNSA come from the germline V gene. CDR3: CASTPGDTQYF. DNA of the CDR3: TGTGCCAGCACCCCAGGGGATACGCAGTATTTT.

The chain uses TRBV19 and TRBJ1-5, with a weak D call TRBD1 (6 bases). This CDR3 has 14 residues. V gave up 10 bases and J gave up 1 base, with 14 bases separating them. The germline V gene encodes CDR1 LNHDA and CDR2 SQIVND (reference sequence). The CDR3 sequence is CATRGAGSNQPQHF. CDR3 nucleotide sequence: TGTGCCACTCGGGGGGCGGGGAGCAATCAGCCCCAGCATTTT.

The V gene is TRBV5-1, the J gene TRBJ2-2; 8 bases are a match to TRBD1. Germline V gives CDR1 SGHRS, CDR2 YFSETQ. The V gene end was trimmed by 7 bases and the J gene end by 0 bases; junction bases not matched to a gene: 5. The length of the CDR3 is 15 residues. CDR3 sequence reads: CASGNRGSNTGELFF. The DNA for the CDR3 is TGCGCCAGCGGGAACAGGGGGTCGAACACCGGGGAGCTGTTTTTT.

CDR3 sequence (DNA): TGTGCCAGCAGCTTAGCATCTTTAGGGAGGAGCACTGAAGCTTTCTTT. Its translation is CASSLASLGRSTEAFF. The chain couples TRBV7-9 to TRBJ1-1; no reliable D call. This CDR3 has 16 amino acids. V lost 0 bases and J 4 bases, leaving 15 bases between the germline ends. Germline V lookup: CDR1 SEHNR, CDR2 FQNEAQ (reference sequence).

V and J are TRBV9 and TRBJ1-5; D is perhaps TRBD1 (6 bases). The CDR3 runs 17 residues. The V end lost 4 bases, the J end lost 4 bases, and 21 bases lay between the germline ends. Germline V gives CDR1 SGDLS, CDR2 YYNGEE. Here the CDR3 reads CASSLYNRAPFNQPQHF. DNA for the CDR3: TGTGCCAGCAGCCTATATAACAGGGCCCCATTTAATCAGCCCCAGCATTTT.

This chain joins TRBV30 and TRBJ2-1; 12 positions match TRBD2. The germline CDR1 and CDR2 sequences are GTSNPN and SVGIG (reference sequence). The junction had 3 bases not matched to a gene; V was cut back by 2 bases and J by 7 bases. CDR3 length equals 14 residues. CDR3 amino acids: CAWSLAGGHNEQFF. CDR3 sequence (DNA): TGTGCCTGGAGTCTAGCGGGGGGGCATAATGAGCAGTTCTTC.

The J gene is TRBJ1-2, the V gene TRBV2; perhaps TRBD1 as D (6 bases). CDR1 SNHLY and CDR2 FYNNEI come from the germline V gene. With 1 base removed from V and 8 bases from J, the gap between germline ends came to 11 bases. The CDR3 loop spans 13 amino acids. CDR3 in amino acids: CASSEVPGVGYTF. The CDR3 DNA is TGTGCCAGCAGTGAAGTCCCAGGGGTCGGCTACACCTTC.

The CDR3 DNA reads TGTGCCAGCACCAAAGGGGGGGATGGCAATCAGCCCCAGCATTTT. Protein product: CASTKGGDGNQPQHF. The gene calls are TRBV2 and TRBJ1-5, with D maybe TRBD1 (6 bases). Germline-derived CDR1 and CDR2 are SNHLY and FYNNEI. The CDR3 is 15 amino acids. The V end lost 7 bases, the J end lost 2 bases, and 15 bases lay between the germline ends.